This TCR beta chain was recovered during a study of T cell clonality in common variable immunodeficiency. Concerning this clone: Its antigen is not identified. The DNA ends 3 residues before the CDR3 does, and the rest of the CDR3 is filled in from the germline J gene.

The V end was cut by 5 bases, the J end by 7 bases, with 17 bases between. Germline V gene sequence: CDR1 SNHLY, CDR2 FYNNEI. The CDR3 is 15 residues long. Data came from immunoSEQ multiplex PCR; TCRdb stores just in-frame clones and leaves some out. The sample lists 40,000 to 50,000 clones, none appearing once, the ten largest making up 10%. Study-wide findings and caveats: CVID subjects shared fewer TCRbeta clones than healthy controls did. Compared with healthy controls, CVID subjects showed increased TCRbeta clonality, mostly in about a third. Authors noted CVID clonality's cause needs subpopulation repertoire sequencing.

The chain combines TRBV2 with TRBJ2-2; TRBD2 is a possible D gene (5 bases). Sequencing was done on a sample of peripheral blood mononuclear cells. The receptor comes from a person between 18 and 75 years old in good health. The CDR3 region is CASSFPGVGVGELFF. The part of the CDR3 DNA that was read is TGTGCCAGCAGTTTTCCCGGGGTCGGGGTCGGGGAG.